This record looks at one TCR beta chain sequence and its context. No DNA is given; TCRdb re-called the 5' RACE reads and lists each CDR3 protein once. The listing contains under 200,000 distinct CDR3 sequences. This entry is derived from a study of T cells expressing NK-cell markers. This CDR3 has 16 amino acids. Germline assignment: CDR1 SGHRS and CDR2 YFSETQ. The rearrangement joins TRBV5-1 to TRBJ2-1. Material for sequencing was blood T cells: a sorted CD56 or NKG2C T cell subset, CD4+ or CD8+ T cells, or bulk PBMC T cells (not recorded which). This clonotype originated in a woman aged 18 to 75 in good health. The CDR3 here is CASSLGAGRADNEQFF. Drawing the rest from reference TRBV5-1 and TRBJ2-1, the complete variable domain is KAGVTQTPRYLIKTRGQQVTLSCSPISGHRSVSWYQQTPGQGLQFLFEYFSETQRNKGNFPGRFSGRQFSNSRSEMNVSTLELGDSALYLCASSLGAGRADNEQFFGPGTRLTVL.